The 23 T cell receptor beta chains below all came from one sample that was sequenced in a study of blood T cell repertoires in COVID-19. Only in-frame clones appear in the TCRdb table, and some are missing; sequencing was by immunoSEQ multiplex PCR. Among approximately 74,000 clones, roughly 83% were seen once, and the ten largest hold over 2%. The sequenced sample was peripheral blood. The receptors were gathered from an elderly man with active or convalescent COVID-19.

The chain employs TRBV27 and TRBJ2-7; D is perhaps TRBD1 (7 bases). Germline assignment: CDR1 MNHEY and CDR2 SMNVEV (reference sequence). V lost 2 bases and J lost 1, with 12 bases in between. This CDR3 spans 15 amino acids. The CDR3 sequence is CASSLGGTVSYEQYF. The CDR3 coding sequence is TGTGCCAGCAGTTTAGGGGGGACAGTTTCCTACGAGCAGTACTTC.

The count of this clone is one. V and J are TRBV6-6 and TRBJ1-6; D not resolved. V lost 5 bases to trimming and J lost 8 bases, with 10 bases between them. CDR3 length: 13 amino acids. CDR1 is MNHNY, CDR2 SVGAGI, per germline (reference sequence). CDR3 nucleotide sequence: TGTGCCAGCAGTACACGCCGGGATTCACCCCTCCACTTT. It specifies CASSTRRDSPLHF.

This clone has more than one count but fewer than ten. The chain combines TRBV19 with TRBJ1-2, with D possibly being TRBD1 (6 bases). The CDR3 consists of 14 residues. V was trimmed by 5 bases and J by 3 bases, leaving 13 bases between them. CDR1 LNHDA and CDR2 SQIVND come from the germline V gene (reference sequence). CDR3 sequence (DNA): TGTGCCAGTAGTGTCAGGGGATCCGACTATGGCTACACCTTC. Its protein is CASSVRGSDYGYTF.

A few counts support this clone. This chain joins TRBV4-3 and TRBJ1-2, with D possibly being TRBD1 (5 bases). CDR3 length equals 16 residues. V was trimmed by 4 bases and J by 0 bases, leaving 15 bases between them. Per germline, CDR1 LGHNA and CDR2 YSLEER. CDR3 DNA: TGCGCCAGCAGCCCCGAGGAGGGGACCCCTAACTATGGCTACACCTTC. Translated: CASSPEEGTPNYGYTF.

V is TRBV6-2 or TRBV6-3 and J is TRBJ1-4; the D gene is possibly TRBD1 (6 bases). The V and J ends lost 5 bases and 8 bases respectively, with 15 bases between them. CDR3 size: 14 residues. Germline CDR1 reads MNHEY; CDR2 reads SVGEGT. CDR3 region: CASSRGAENEKLFF. The CDR3 DNA is TGTGCCAGCAGTCGGGGGGCCGAGAACGAAAAACTGTTTTTT.

The chain uses TRBV6-6 and TRBJ1-2; 7 bases map to TRBD1. V was clipped by 5 bases and J by 2 bases; unmatched bases: 8. This CDR3 is 15 amino acids long. Germline CDR1 reads MNHNY; CDR2 reads SVGAGI (reference sequence). The CDR3 DNA is TGTGCCAGCAGTCAGACAGGGACAGCAAACTATGGCTACACCTTC. Encoded protein: CASSQTGTANYGYTF.

This clone was seen once. The DNA for the CDR3 is TGTGCCAGCTCCGGTTCGCGGGAGACCCAGTACTTC. Protein sequence: CASSGSRETQYF. This chain links TRBV18 with TRBJ2-5, with D hard to call. CDR1 is KGHSH, CDR2 LQKENI, per germline. The CDR3 has 12 amino acids. Between the trimmed V and J ends, which lost 6 bases and 5 bases, there was a span of 10 bases.

V and J are TRBV2 and TRBJ1-1, with 7 bases matching TRBD1. The CDR3 spans 13 residues. CDR1 and CDR2 from the germline V gene are SNHLY and FYNNEI. V lost 7 bases and J lost 7; bases outside the gene matches: 9. CDR3 region: CASNRDRALEAFF. For the CDR3, the DNA is TGTGCCAGCAACCGGGACAGAGCCCTTGAAGCTTTCTTT.

This rearrangement joins TRBV5-4 to TRBJ2-7, with 7 nucleotides matching TRBD2. The CDR3 runs 14 residues. Looked up from germline, CDR1 is SGHNT and CDR2 is YYREEE (reference sequence). The ends lost 0 bases at V and 9 bases at J; junction bases unmatched: 9. For the CDR3, the DNA is TGTGCCAGCAGCTTGGAAAGCGGGGTTTCAACGCAGTACTTC. It codes for CASSLESGVSTQYF.

In nucleotides, the CDR3 is TGCGCCAGCAGCGCAAGTTTCGGTGGTCAACAGCCCCAGCATTTT. Translating gives CASSASFGGQQPQHF. This chain uses TRBV4-1 with TRBJ1-5; no reliable D call. The CDR3 totals 15 residues. V shed 5 bases and J shed 7 bases, with 18 bases lying between them. Germline CDR1 MGHRA, CDR2 YSYEKL.

The rearrangement links TRBV28 to TRBJ1-1; perhaps TRBD1 as D (6 bases). Trimming took off 1 base at V and 2 bases at J, with 11 bases between the two ends. This CDR3 region has 15 residues. Germline CDR1 reads MDHEN; CDR2 reads SYDVKM. The DNA of the CDR3 is TGTGCCAGCAGTTTATTGGGGGCGCGTAACACTGAAGCTTTCTTT. This sequence encodes CASSLLGARNTEAFF.

This chain links TRBV19 with TRBJ1-6; maybe TRBD1 (5 bases). The V end lost 5 bases, the J end lost 10 bases, and 18 bases lay between the germline ends. The germline V gene encodes CDR1 LNHDA and CDR2 SQIVND (reference sequence). The CDR3 is 15 amino acids. The CDR3 region has the DNA TGTGCCAGTAGTTCCAGCGGGGGTATAGGCTCACCCCTCCACTTT. Residues: CASSSSGGIGSPLHF.

The genes are TRBV7-9 and TRBJ1-2; no firm D call. V was cut by 5 bases and J by 2 bases, with 18 bases left in between. Per germline, CDR1 SEHNR and CDR2 FQNEAQ (reference sequence). CDR3 size: 16 residues. CDR3 region: CASSQLGLRRNYGYTF. The CDR3 DNA follows: TGTGCCAGCAGCCAACTCGGGTTGCGACGGAACTATGGCTACACCTTC.

The chain joins TRBV28 to TRBJ2-4; 11 bases map to TRBD1. CDR1 is MDHEN, CDR2 SYDVKM, per germline. With V trimmed by 7 bases and J by 0 bases, 8 bases remained unmatched. The CDR3 runs to 17 residues. DNA of the CDR3: TGTGCCAGCACCCGGGACAGGGGGGTCCTAGCCAAAAACATTCAGTACTTC. Translating it yields CASTRDRGVLAKNIQYF.

The chain has TRBV6-5 and TRBJ1-1; TRBD1 matches 7 bases. The CDR3 runs 13 residues. V lost 7 bases, J lost 3 bases, and 5 bases stayed unmatched. Germline-derived CDR1 and CDR2 are MNHEY and SVGAGI. This chain's CDR3 is CASKTQGYTEAFF. CDR3 DNA: TGTGCCAGCAAAACACAGGGGTACACTGAAGCTTTCTTT.

V gene TRBV4-1 combines with J gene TRBJ2-5, with TRBD2 matching 12 bases. Germline assignment: CDR1 MGHRA and CDR2 YSYEKL. This CDR3 comprises 16 residues. Trimming removed 4 bases from V and 2 bases from J; junction bases left unmatched: 5. CDR3 sequence (DNA): TGCGCCAGCAGCCCCCGACTAGCGGGGGCTCAAGAGACCCAGTACTTC. Its protein is CASSPRLAGAQETQYF.

V and J are TRBV30 and TRBJ1-1, with D uncertain. The CDR3 contains 13 residues. The V end lost 0 bases, the J end lost 6 bases, and 11 bases lay between the germline ends. CDR1 and CDR2 (germline): GTSNPN, SVGIG (reference sequence). CDR3 sequence: CAWSVLKAAEAFF. CDR3 bases: TGTGCCTGGAGTGTACTTAAAGCCGCTGAAGCTTTCTTT.

The CDR3 sequence: CAWSATGLNYGYTF. The DNA of the CDR3 is TGTGCCTGGAGTGCGACAGGGCTTAACTATGGCTACACCTTC. The V call is TRBV30, the J call TRBJ1-2, with 7 positions matching TRBD1. This CDR3 has 14 amino acids. V shed 1 base, J shed 1 base, and the junction held 3 bases outside the gene matches. The germline V gene encodes CDR1 GTSNPN and CDR2 SVGIG (reference sequence).

The chain carries TRBV30 and TRBJ2-2, with 9 bases fitting TRBD2. V trimming: 5 bases; J trimming: 8 bases; junction bases outside the gene matches: 12. The CDR3 length is 15 residues. From germline, CDR1 is GTSNPN and CDR2 SVGIG (reference sequence). The CDR3 DNA reads as TGTGCCTGGGGTACAAGCGGGAGGCCCGGGGGGGAGCTGTTTTTT. Residues: CAWGTSGRPGGELFF. Complete variable domain (other parts from reference TRBV30 and TRBJ2-2): SQTIHQWPATLVQPVGSPLSLECTVEGTSNPNLYWYRQAAGRGLQLLFYSVGIGQISSEVPQNLSASRPQDRQFILSSKKLLLSDSGFYLCAWGTSGRPGGELFFGEGSRLTVL.

This clone was counted only a few times. The J gene is TRBJ1-6, the V gene TRBV12-3 or TRBV12-4, with D possibly being TRBD1 (5 bases). Trimming removed 9 bases at V and 8 bases at J, with 14 bases between. The CDR3 totals 13 residues. This CDR3 is CARVGTLYSPLHF. The CDR3 DNA reads TGTGCCAGAGTAGGGACTCTCTATTCACCCCTCCACTTT.

This clone was recorded only once. The chain uses TRBV18 and TRBJ1-2, with TRBD1 identical over 12 bases. This CDR3 spans 15 amino acids. After removal of 6 bases from V and 7 bases from J, the junction contained 9 bases not matched to a gene. The germline V gene has CDR1 KGHSH and CDR2 LQKENI. DNA of the CDR3: TGTGCCAGCTCGCCCGGGACAGGGGGCACCGGTGGCTACACCTTC. It translates to CASSPGTGGTGGYTF.

This rearrangement joins TRBV6-5 to TRBJ2-5, with TRBD2 identical over 12 bases. The CDR3 runs 15 residues. Germline lookup yields CDR1 MNHEY and CDR2 SVGAGI. V lost 5 bases, J lost 5 bases, and 6 bases stayed unmatched. The CDR3 nucleotides are TGTGCCAGCAGTCACCCGACTAGCGGGAGTGAGACCCAGTACTTC. Protein: CASSHPTSGSETQYF.

V is TRBV11-2 and J is TRBJ2-7, with D perhaps matching TRBD1 (5 bases). The V and J ends lost 5 bases and 3 bases respectively, with 8 bases between them. This CDR3 contains 12 residues. Per the germline V gene, CDR1 is SGHAT and CDR2 is FQNNGV. The CDR3 DNA reads TGTGCCAGCAGCGACCAGGGCTACGAGCAGTACTTC. This encodes CASSDQGYEQYF.